This T cell receptor beta chain comes out of a study of graft-versus-host responses after intestinal transplantation. The wider study: Multivisceral, liver-intestinal, or isolated intestinal transplants were given to recipients. Every one of the recipients received anti-thymocyte globulin induction and afterwards took tacrolimus and steroids for about 3 years. Study findings and constraints: Allograft clonal ratios (graft-versus-host to host-versus-graft) were high in patients who had graft-donor T cell macrochimerism. Researchers found GvH clones in recipient marrow, and some showed up first in ileum or blood.

To note about this clone: The target antigen is unknown.

The CDR3 has 14 residues. With V trimmed by 1 base and J by 6 bases, 5 bases remained unmatched. Germline CDR1 reads SGHDN; CDR2 reads FVKESK. Sequenced by immunoSEQ multiplex PCR; TCRdb stores in-frame clones only, minus some. This sample has 130,000 or so clones, with more than 90% found just once. This sequence joins TRBV14 and TRBJ1-1; 7 bases map to TRBD1. The specimen was unstimulated CD4+ T cells sorted from spleen or lymph node cells, collected before intestinal transplant. The receptor was isolated from a human donor who received an intestinal transplant. The CDR3 DNA reads as TGTGCCAGCAGCCAAGGACAGGGCCGGGCTGAAGCTTTCTTT. This codes for CASSQGQGRAEAFF.